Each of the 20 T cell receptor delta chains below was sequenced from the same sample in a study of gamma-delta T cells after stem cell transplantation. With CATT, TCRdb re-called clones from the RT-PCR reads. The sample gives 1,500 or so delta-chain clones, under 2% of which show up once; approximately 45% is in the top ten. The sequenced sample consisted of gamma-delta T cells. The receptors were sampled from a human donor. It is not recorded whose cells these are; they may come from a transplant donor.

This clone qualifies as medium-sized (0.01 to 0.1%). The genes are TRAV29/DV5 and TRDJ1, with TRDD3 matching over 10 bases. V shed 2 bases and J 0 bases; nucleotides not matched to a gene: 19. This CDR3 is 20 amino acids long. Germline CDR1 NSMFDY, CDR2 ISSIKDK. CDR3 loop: CAARSYNSGLGDSYTDKLIF. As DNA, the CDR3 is TGTGCAGCAAGAAGCTACAACAGCGGACTGGGGGATTCGTACACCGATAAACTCATCTTT.

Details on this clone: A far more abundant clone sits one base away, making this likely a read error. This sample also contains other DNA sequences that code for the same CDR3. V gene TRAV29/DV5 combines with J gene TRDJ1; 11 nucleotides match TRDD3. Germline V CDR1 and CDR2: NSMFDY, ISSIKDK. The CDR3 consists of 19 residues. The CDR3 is CAAAPSLGDTPHLTDKLIF. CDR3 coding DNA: TGCGCAGCTGCGCCTTCCTTGGGGGATACGCCCCACCTGACCGATAAACTCATCTTT.

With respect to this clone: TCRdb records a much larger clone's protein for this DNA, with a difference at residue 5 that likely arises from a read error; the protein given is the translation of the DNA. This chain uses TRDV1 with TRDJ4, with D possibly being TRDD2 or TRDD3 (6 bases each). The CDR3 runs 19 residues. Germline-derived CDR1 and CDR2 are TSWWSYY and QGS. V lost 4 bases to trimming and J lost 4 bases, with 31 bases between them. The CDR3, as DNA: TGTGCTCTTGGGGGATTCCGACGGCCTTCCCCGGCCGGGGGACTACCCCTGATCTTT. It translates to CALGGFRRPSPAGGLPLIF.

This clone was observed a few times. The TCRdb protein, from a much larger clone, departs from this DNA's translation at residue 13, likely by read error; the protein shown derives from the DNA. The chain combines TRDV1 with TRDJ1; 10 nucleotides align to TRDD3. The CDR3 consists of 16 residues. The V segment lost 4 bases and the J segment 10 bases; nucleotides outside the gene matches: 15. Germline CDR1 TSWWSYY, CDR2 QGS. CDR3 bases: TGTGCTCTTGGGGTGTACGGGTGTACTGGGGGATGGAGACTCATCTTT. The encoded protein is CALGVYGCTGGWRLIF.

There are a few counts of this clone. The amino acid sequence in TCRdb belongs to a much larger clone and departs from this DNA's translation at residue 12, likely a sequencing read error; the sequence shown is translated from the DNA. The CDR3 is CACDTVGETWDSRQMFF. CDR3 DNA: TGTGCCTGTGACACCGTGGGGGAGACCTGGGACTCCCGACAGATGTTTTTC. The rearrangement joins TRDV2 to TRDJ3; TRDD3 agrees at 7 bases. This CDR3 has 17 amino acids. Germline CDR1 is GEAIGNYY and CDR2 is EKD.

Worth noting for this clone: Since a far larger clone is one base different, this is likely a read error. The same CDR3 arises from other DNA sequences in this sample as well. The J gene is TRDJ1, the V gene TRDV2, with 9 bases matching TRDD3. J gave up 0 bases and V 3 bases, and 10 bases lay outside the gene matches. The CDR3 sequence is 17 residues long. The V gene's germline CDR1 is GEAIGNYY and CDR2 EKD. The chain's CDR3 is CACDLLGERGNTDKLIF. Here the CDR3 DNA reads TGTGCCTGTGACCTACTGGGGGAAAGGGGGAACACCGATAAACTCATCTTT.

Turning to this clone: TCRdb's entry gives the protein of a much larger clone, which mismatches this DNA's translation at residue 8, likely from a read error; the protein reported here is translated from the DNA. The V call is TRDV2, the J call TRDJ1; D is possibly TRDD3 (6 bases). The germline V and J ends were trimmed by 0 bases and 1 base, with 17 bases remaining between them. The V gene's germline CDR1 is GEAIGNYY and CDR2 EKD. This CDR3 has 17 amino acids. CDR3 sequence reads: CACDTAWGRRTTDKLIF. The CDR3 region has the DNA TGTGCCTGTGACACCGCCTGGGGCCGACGGACCACCGATAAACTCATCTTT.

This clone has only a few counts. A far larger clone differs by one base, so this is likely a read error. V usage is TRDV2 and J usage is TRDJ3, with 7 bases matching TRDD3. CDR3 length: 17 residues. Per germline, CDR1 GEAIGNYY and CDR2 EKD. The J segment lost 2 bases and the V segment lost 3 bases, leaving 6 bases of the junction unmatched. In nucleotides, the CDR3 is TGTGCCTGTGACGCCGTGGGGGAGACCTGGGACACCCGACAGATGTTTTTC. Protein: CACDAVGETWDTRQMFF.

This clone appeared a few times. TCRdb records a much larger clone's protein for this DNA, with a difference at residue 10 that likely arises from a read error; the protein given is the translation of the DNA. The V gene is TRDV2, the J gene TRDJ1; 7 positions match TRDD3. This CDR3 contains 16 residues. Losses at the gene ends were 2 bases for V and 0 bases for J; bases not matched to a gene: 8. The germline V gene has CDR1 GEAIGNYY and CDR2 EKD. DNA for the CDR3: TGTGCCTGTGACAAGGTGGGGGAATCGCACACCGATAAACTCATCTTT. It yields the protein CACDKVGESHTDKLIF.

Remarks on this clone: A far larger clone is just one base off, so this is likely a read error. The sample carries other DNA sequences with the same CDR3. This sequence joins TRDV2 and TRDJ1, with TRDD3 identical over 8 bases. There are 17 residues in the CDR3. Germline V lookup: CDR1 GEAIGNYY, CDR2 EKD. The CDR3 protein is CACDPTGDTPYTDKLIF. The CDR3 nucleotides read TGTGCCTGTGACCCCACTGGGGATACCCCTTACACTGATAAACTCATCTTT.

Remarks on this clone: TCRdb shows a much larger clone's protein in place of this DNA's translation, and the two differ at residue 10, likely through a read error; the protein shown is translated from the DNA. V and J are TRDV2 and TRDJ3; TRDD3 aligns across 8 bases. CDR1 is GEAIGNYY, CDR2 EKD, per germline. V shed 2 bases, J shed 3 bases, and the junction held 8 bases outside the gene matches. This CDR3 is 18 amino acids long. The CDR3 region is CACDSWGNDRWDTRQMFF. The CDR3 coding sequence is TGTGCCTGTGACAGCTGGGGGAACGACCGCTGGGACACCCGACAGATGTTTTTC.

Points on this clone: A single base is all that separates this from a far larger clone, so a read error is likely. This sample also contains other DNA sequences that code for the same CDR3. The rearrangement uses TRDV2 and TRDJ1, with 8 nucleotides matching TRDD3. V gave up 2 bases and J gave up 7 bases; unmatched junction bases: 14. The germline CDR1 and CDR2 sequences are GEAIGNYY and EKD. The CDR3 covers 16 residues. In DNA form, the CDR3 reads TGTGCCTGTGACAGGCGATGGGGGATTCCGGGAGGTAAACTCATCTTT. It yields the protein CACDRRWGIPGGKLIF.

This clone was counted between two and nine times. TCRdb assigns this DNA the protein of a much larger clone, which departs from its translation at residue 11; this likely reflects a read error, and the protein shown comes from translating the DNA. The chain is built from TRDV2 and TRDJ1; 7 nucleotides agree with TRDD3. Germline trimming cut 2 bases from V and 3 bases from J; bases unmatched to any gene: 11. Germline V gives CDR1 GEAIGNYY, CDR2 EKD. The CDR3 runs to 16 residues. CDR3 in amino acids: CACDKVGESYADKLIF. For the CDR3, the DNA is TGTGCCTGTGACAAGGTGGGGGAATCGTACGCCGATAAACTCATCTTT.

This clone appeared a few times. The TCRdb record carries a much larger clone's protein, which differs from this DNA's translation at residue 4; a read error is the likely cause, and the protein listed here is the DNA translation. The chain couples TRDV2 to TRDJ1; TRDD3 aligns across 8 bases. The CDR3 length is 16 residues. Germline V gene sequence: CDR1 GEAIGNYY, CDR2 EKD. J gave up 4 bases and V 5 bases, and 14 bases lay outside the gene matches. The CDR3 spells CACGNLGIRGGDKLIF. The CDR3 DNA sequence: TGTGCCTGTGGCAATCTCGGGATACGAGGGGGCGATAAACTCATCTTT.

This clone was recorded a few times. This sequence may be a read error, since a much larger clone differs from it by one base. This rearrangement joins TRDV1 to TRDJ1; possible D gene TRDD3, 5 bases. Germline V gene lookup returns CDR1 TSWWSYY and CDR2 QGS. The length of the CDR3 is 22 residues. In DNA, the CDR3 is TGTTCTCTTGGGGAACTTTCGCCCGCGGTTCCGGGGGGCCCCCCGTACACCGATAAACTCATCTTT. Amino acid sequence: CSLGELSPAVPGGPPYTDKLIF.

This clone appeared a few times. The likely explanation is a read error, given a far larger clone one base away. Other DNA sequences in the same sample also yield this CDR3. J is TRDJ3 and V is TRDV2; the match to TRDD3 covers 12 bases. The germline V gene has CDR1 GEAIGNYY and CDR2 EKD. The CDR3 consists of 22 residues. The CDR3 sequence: CACDSTQLGDTPDPWDTRQMFF. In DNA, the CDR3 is TGTGCCTGTGACTCCACCCAACTGGGGGATACCCCCGACCCCTGGGACACCCGACAGATGTTCTTC.

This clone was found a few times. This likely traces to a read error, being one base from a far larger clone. CDR3 loop: CALGDLRPSYDWGIRMGTDKPIF. CDR3 coding DNA: TGTGCTCTTGGGGACCTTCGGCCTTCCTACGACTGGGGGATACGGATGGGCACCGATAAACCCATCTTT. The V and J genes are TRDV1 and TRDJ1; 13 nucleotides align to TRDD3. The germline gives CDR1 TSWWSYY, CDR2 QGS. The CDR3 spans 23 residues.

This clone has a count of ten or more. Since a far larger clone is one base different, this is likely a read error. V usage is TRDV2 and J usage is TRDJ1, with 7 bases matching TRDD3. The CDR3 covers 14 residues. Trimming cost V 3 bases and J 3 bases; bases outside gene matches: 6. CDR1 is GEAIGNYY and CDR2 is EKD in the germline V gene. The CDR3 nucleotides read TGTGCCTGTGACGCCAGGGGGATGGCCGATAAACTCATCTTT. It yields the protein CACDARGMADKLIF.

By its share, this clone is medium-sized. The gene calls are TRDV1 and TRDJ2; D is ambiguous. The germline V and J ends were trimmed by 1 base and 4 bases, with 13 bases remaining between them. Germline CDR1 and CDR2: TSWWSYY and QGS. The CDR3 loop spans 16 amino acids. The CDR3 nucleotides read TGTGCTCTTGGGGAACCCCCCCGTATTGAGACAGCACAACTCTTCTTT. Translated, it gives CALGEPPRIETAQLFF.

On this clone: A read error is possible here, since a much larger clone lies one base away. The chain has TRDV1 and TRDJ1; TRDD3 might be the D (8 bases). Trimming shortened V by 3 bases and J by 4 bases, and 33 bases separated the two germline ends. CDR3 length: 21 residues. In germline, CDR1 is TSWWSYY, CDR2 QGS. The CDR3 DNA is TGTGCTCTTGGGGATTCCCTTTCCTACGAACGCGTACTGGGGGGTAACGATAAACTCATCTTT. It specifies CALGDSLSYERVLGGNDKLIF.